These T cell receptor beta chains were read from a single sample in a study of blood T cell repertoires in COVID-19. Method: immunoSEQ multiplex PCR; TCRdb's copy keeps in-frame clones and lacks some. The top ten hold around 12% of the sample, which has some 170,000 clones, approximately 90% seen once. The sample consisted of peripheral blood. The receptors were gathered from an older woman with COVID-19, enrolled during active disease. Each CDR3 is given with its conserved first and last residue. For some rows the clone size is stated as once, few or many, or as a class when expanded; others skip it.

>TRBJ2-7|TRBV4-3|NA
CASSQDPVAHEQYF
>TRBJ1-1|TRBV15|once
CATSIGSTGTEAFF
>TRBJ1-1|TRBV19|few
CASSANPGQGYNTEAFF
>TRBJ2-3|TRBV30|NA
CASGGLANLHTQYF
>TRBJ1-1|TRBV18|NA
CASSPPQPKIEAFF
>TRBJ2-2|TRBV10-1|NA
CASSPGLAGGNTGELFF
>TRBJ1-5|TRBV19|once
CARTQKNQPQHF
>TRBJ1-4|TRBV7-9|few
CASSLPGQANEKLFF
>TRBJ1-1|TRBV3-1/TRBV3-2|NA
CASSPQGTGTVAEAFF
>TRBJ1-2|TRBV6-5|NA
CASSHGDRGRDGYTF
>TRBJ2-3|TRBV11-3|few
CASSLSASGIGDTQYF